These 19 T cell receptor beta chains were sequenced from one sample in a study of cytomegalovirus exposure and HLA in healthy donors. The PCR used 60 Vbeta and 13 Jbeta primers. The data were produced by immunoSEQ multiplex PCR, yet TCRdb's version contains in-frame clones alone and is incomplete. The sample records about 130,000 clones, roughly 72% being singletons. The sample consisted of PBMCs. The receptors come from a male donor in good health and CMV-seronegative.

This chain connects TRBV7-2 to TRBJ2-7; 7 bases agree with TRBD2. This CDR3 contains 16 residues. Trimming at V came to 2 bases and at J to 0 bases, leaving 7 bases not matched to a gene. The germline CDR1 and CDR2 sequences are SGHTA and FQGNSA. The CDR3 region has the DNA TGTGCCAGCAGCTTAATTGATAGCGGGCACTCCTACGAGCAGTACTTC. It encodes CASSLIDSGHSYEQYF.

The chain has TRBV19 and TRBJ2-7, with D maybe TRBD2 (6 bases). The CDR3 runs to 13 residues. V was clipped by 6 bases and J by 0 bases, with 9 bases between them. Germline CDR1 LNHDA, CDR2 SQIVND (reference sequence). The CDR3 nucleotides are TGTGCCAGTAGCGGACTATTCTCCTACGAGCAGTACTTC. Protein: CASSGLFSYEQYF.

The V call is TRBV27, the J call TRBJ2-7, with 10 bases matching TRBD2. The CDR3 runs to 16 residues. V gave up 6 bases and J gave up 3 bases; unmatched junction bases: 11. In germline, CDR1 is MNHEY, CDR2 SMNVEV (reference sequence). Here the CDR3 DNA reads TGTGCCAGCAGATTCTCTACTAGCGGGACATACTACGAGCAGTACTTC. This codes for CASRFSTSGTYYEQYF.

This clone was seen just once. V is TRBV5-1 and J is TRBJ2-7; unclear D gene. The CDR3 runs 13 residues. The V end lost 4 bases, the J end lost 0 bases, and 8 bases lay between the germline ends. Germline CDR1 and CDR2: SGHRS and YFSETQ. The CDR3 loop is CASSLTYSYEQYF. CDR3 nucleotide sequence: TGCGCCAGCAGCCTGACATACTCCTACGAGCAGTACTTC.

The chain carries TRBV4-2 and TRBJ2-3, with TRBD2 matching 9 bases. The CDR3 runs to 15 residues. CDR1 and CDR2 (germline): LGHNA, YNFKEQ. V lost 2 bases, J lost 8 bases, and 8 bases stayed unmatched. CDR3 amino acids: CASSQPGLALSTQYF. The DNA for the CDR3 is TGTGCCAGCAGCCAACCGGGACTAGCCCTATCTACGCAGTATTTT.

The rearrangement links TRBV30 to TRBJ2-7, with 8 nucleotides matching TRBD1. With V trimmed by 1 base and J by 4 bases, 9 bases remained unmatched. Germline-derived CDR1 and CDR2 are GTSNPN and SVGIG (reference sequence). The CDR3 totals 15 residues. CDR3 sequence reads: CAWSDRGRRGYEQYF. CDR3 in DNA: TGTGCCTGGAGTGACAGGGGGAGAAGGGGGTACGAGCAGTACTTC.

The rearrangement links TRBV13 to TRBJ1-5; D is unresolved. Germline lookup yields CDR1 PRHDT and CDR2 FYEKMQ (reference sequence). CDR3 length: 13 residues. Trimming took off 2 bases at V and 9 bases at J, with 11 bases between the two ends. CDR3 loop: CASSLQDEGPQHF. CDR3 nucleotides: TGTGCCAGCAGCTTACAAGACGAGGGGCCCCAGCATTTT.

The chain joins TRBV4-2 to TRBJ2-7; 10 bases map to TRBD2. Germline V gives CDR1 LGHNA, CDR2 YNFKEQ. V dropped 3 bases and J dropped 2; count of bases not matched to a gene: 7. The CDR3 runs 16 residues. The CDR3 DNA sequence: TGTGCCAGCAGCCAGGTAGGGACTAGCGACCCCTACGAGCAGTACTTC. Amino acid sequence: CASSQVGTSDPYEQYF.

The V and J genes are TRBV9 and TRBJ1-4, with 8 nucleotides matching TRBD1. The CDR3 is 15 residues long. After removal of 3 bases from V and 0 bases from J, the junction contained 1 base not matched to a gene. Germline V gives CDR1 SGDLS, CDR2 YYNGEE. This CDR3 reads CASSGGQATNEKLFF. The CDR3 nucleotides read TGTGCCAGCAGCGGGGGACAGGCAACTAATGAAAAACTGTTTTTT.

This chain uses TRBV15 with TRBJ2-1; 13 nucleotides match TRBD2. The CDR3 consists of 15 residues. V dropped 5 bases and J dropped 8; count of bases not matched to a gene: 6. Germline values: CDR1 LNHNV, CDR2 YYDKDF (reference sequence). The DNA of the CDR3 is TGTGCCACCAGCCTCGGACTAGCGGGAGTCGATGAGCAGTTCTTC. It encodes CATSLGLAGVDEQFF.

The CDR3 DNA reads as TGCGCCAGCAGCCAAGGGACAGGGCACTACGAGCAGTACTTC. Encoded protein: CASSQGTGHYEQYF. The V gene is TRBV4-3, the J gene TRBJ2-7; TRBD1 matches at 8 bases. CDR1 is LGHNA, CDR2 YSLEER, per germline. Unmatched junction bases numbered 2, after V lost 1 base and J lost 3 bases. CDR3 length: 14 amino acids.

The rearrangement links TRBV13 to TRBJ2-7, with a possible D match to TRBD2 (7 bases). V lost 5 bases to trimming and J lost 1 base, with 21 bases between them. CDR3 length: 17 residues. Germline CDR1 is PRHDT and CDR2 is FYEKMQ (reference sequence). The CDR3 DNA reads TGTGCCAGCAGCCCCCGAGGGGGGGGAGTTGGGTCCTACGAGCAGTACTTC. This gives the protein CASSPRGGGVGSYEQYF.

The chain joins TRBV14 to TRBJ2-7; the match to TRBD1 covers 10 bases. V shed 1 base and J 4 bases; nucleotides not matched to a gene: 4. The CDR3 is 15 residues long. Germline CDR1 is SGHDN and CDR2 is FVKESK. CDR3 DNA sequence: TGTGCCAGCAGCCAAGGGACAGGGGGTTTGTACGAGCAGTACTTC. It encodes CASSQGTGGLYEQYF.

This clone was seen more than once but under ten times. The chain uses TRBV9 and TRBJ2-1, with 7 bases aligning to TRBD2. The junction had 5 bases not matched to a gene; V was cut back by 4 bases and J by 1 base. The CDR3 is 15 amino acids. The V gene's germline CDR1 is SGDLS and CDR2 YYNGEE. The DNA of the CDR3 is TGTGCCAGCAGCATAAGCGGGGAATCCTACAATGAGCAGTTCTTC. As protein: CASSISGESYNEQFF.

The chain is built from TRBV5-6 and TRBJ1-2; TRBD1 matches 8 bases. This CDR3 is built from 14 residues. CDR1 is SGHDT and CDR2 is YYEEEE in the germline V gene. The trim removed 4 bases at V and 5 bases at J, leaving 7 bases unmatched. The CDR3 DNA follows: TGTGCCAGCAGCCGAAGGCAGGGGGCATATGGCTACACCTTC. Amino acid sequence: CASSRRQGAYGYTF.

This clone showed up just once. The junction departs from germline at one end; a sequencing error may be responsible. The J gene is TRBJ1-2, the V gene TRBV7-9, with D tentatively TRBD1 (6 bases). Per the germline V gene, CDR1 is SEHNR and CDR2 is FQNEAQ (reference sequence). This CDR3 is built from 16 residues. The CDR3 nucleotides are TGTTCCAGCAGCTTAGTCGGGCAGGGGAGGGGATATGGCTACACCTTC. It specifies CSSSLVGQGRGYGYTF.

This CDR3 is CASRDPGTSIETQYF. The DNA for the CDR3 is TGTGCCAGTAGAGATCCTGGGACTAGCATAGAGACCCAGTACTTC. The chain recombines TRBV19 with TRBJ2-5, with 9 bases lining up with TRBD2. The CDR3 runs 15 residues. Trimming took 6 bases from V and 4 from J; bases not matched to a gene: 9. Germline CDR1 and CDR2: LNHDA and SQIVND (reference sequence).

J is TRBJ1-4 and V is TRBV19, with 8 bases matching TRBD1. Trimming removed 5 bases from V and 3 bases from J; junction bases left unmatched: 8. Germline loops: CDR1 LNHDA, CDR2 SQIVND (reference sequence). CDR3 length: 16 residues. CDR3 loop: CASSQGTGLSNEKLFF. Here the CDR3 DNA reads TGTGCCAGTAGTCAAGGGACAGGTTTGTCTAATGAAAAACTGTTTTTT.

The rearrangement links TRBV28 to TRBJ2-1; possibly TRBD1 for D (6 bases). The CDR3 has 15 residues. In germline, CDR1 is MDHEN, CDR2 SYDVKM. V was pared by 6 bases and J by 5 bases, with 17 bases between. CDR3 sequence: CASSRPGTPNNEQFF. The DNA of the CDR3 is TGTGCCAGCAGCCGACCTGGGACACCTAACAATGAGCAGTTCTTC.